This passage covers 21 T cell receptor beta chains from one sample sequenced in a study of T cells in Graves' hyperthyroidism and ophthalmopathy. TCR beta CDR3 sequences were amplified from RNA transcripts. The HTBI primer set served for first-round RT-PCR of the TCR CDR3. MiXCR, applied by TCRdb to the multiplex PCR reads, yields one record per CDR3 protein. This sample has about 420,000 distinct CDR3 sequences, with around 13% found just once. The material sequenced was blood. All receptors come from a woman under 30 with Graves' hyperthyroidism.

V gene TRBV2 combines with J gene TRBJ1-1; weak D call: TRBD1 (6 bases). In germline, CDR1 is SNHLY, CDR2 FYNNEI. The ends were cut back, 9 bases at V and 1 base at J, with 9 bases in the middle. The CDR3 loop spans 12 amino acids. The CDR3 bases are TGTGCCAGTTACAGGGCGAACACTGAAGCTTTCTTT. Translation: CASYRANTEAFF. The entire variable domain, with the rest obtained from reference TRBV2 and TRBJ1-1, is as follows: EPEVTQTPSHQVTQMGQEVILRCVPISNHLYFYWYRQILGQKVEFLVSFYNNEISEKSEIFDDQFSVERPDGSNFTLKIRSTKLEDSAMYFCASYRANTEAFFGQGTRLTVV.

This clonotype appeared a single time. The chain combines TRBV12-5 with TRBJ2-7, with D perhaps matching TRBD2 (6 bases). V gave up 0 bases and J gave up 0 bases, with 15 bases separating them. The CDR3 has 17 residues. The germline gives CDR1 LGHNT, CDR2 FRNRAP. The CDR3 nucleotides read TGTGCTAGTGGTTTGGTACAGAGGCGGGGAAGCTCCTACGAGCAGTACTTC. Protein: CASGLVQRRGSSYEQYF. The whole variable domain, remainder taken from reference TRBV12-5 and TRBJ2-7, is DARVTQTPRHKVTEMGQEVTMRCQPILGHNTVFWYRQTMMQGLELLAYFRNRAPLDDSGMPKDRFSAEMPDATLATLKIQPSEPRDSAVYFCASGLVQRRGSSYEQYFGPGTRLTVT.

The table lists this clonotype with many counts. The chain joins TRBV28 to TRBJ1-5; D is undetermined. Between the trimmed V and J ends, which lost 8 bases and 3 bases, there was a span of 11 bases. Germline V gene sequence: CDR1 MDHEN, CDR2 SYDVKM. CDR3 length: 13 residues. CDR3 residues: CASLPYPNQPQHF. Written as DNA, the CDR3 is TGTGCCAGCCTCCCCTACCCCAATCAGCCCCAGCATTTT.

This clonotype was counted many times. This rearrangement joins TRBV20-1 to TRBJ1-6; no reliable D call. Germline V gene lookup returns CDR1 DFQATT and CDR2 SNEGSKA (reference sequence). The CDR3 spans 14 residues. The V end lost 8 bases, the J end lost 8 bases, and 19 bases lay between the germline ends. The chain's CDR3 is CSHERTDGDSPLHF. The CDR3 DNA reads TGCAGTCACGAGAGGACCGACGGGGATTCACCCCTCCACTTT.

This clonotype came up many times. Here the CDR3 reads CASSLRTGTETQYF. CDR3 in DNA: TGTGCCAGCAGTTTAAGGACAGGAACAGAGACCCAGTACTTC. The chain uses TRBV28 and TRBJ2-5; 7 bases match TRBD1. The CDR3 extends over 14 amino acids. V gave up 2 bases and J gave up 4 bases; unmatched junction bases: 4. Per germline, CDR1 MDHEN and CDR2 SYDVKM.

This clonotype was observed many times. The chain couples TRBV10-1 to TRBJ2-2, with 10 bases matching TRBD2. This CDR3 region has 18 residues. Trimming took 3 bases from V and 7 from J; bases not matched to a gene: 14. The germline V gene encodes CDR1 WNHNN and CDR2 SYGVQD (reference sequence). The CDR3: CASSDSRLAGVRGGELFF. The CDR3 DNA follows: TGCGCCAGCAGTGATTCAAGGCTAGCGGGAGTGCGTGGCGGGGAGCTGTTTTTT.

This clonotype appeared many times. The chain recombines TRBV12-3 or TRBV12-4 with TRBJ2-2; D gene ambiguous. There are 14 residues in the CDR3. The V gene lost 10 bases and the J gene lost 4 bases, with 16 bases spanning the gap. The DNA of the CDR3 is TGTGCCACCAAACCCCAAGAAGCCACCGGGGAGCTGTTTTTT. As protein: CATKPQEATGELFF.

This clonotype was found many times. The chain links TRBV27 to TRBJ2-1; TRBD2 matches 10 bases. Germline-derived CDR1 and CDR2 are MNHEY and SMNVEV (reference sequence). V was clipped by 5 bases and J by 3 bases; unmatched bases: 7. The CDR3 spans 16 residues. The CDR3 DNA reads TGTGCCAGCAGTGCCATAGCGGGAGGTTACTACAATGAGCAGTTCTTC. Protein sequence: CASSAIAGGYYNEQFF.

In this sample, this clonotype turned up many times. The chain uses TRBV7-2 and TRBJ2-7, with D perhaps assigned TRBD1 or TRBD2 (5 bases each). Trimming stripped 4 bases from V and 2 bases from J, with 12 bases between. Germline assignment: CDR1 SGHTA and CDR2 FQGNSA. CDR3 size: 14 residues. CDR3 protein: CASSSGPLAYEQYF. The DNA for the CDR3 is TGTGCCAGCAGCTCGGGACCGCTGGCCTACGAGCAGTACTTC.

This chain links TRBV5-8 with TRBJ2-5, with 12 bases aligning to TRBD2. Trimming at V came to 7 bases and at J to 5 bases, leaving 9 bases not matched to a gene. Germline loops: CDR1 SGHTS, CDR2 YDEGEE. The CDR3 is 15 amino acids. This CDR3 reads CASCPSGRAWETQYF. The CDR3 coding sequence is TGTGCCAGCTGCCCTAGCGGGAGGGCCTGGGAGACCCAGTACTTC.

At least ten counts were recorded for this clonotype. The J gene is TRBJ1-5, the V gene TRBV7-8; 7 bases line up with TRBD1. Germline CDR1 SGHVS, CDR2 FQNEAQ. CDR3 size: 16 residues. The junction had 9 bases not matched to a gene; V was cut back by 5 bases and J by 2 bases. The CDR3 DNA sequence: TGTGCCAGCAGCGCCGGGACAGACACTCGCAATCAGCCCCAGCATTTT. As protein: CASSAGTDTRNQPQHF.

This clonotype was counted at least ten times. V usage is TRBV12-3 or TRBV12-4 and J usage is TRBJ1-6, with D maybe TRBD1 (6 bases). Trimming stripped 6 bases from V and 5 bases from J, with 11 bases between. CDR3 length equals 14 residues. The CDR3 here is CASSGQSDNSPLHF. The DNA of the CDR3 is TGTGCCAGCAGCGGACAGTCTGATAATTCACCCCTCCACTTT.

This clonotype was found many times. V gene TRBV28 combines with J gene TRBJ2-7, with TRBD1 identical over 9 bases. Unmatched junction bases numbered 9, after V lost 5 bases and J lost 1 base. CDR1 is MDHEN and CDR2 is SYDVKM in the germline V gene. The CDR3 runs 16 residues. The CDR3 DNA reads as TGTGCCAGCAGTCCCAGGAGACAGGGGGGGTCCTACGAGCAGTACTTC. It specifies CASSPRRQGGSYEQYF.

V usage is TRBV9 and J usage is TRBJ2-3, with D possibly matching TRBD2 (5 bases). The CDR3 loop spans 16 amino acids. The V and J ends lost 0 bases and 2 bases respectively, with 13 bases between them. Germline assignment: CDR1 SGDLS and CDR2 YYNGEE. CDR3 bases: TGTGCCAGCAGCGTAGGTTTGCGGGCGGACACAGATACGCAGTATTTT. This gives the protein CASSVGLRADTDTQYF.

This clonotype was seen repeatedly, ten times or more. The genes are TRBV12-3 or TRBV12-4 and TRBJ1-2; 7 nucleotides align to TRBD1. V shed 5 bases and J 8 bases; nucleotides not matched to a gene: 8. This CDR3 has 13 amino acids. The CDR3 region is CASSIRGGRGYTF. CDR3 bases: TGTGCCAGCAGTATCAGGGGGGGTAGGGGCTACACCTTC.

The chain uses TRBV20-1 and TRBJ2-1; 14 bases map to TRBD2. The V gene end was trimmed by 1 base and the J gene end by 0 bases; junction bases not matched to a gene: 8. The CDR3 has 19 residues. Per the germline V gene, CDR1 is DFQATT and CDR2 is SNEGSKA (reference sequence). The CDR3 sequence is CSARAGLAGGRSSYNEQFF. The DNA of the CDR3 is TGCAGTGCTAGAGCCGGACTAGCGGGAGGCCGCAGCTCCTACAATGAGCAGTTCTTC.

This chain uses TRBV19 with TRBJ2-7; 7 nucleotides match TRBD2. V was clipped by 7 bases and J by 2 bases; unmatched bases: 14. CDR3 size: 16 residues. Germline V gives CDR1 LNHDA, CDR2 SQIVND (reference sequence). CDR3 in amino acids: CASTSFGASGTYEQYF. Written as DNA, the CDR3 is TGTGCCAGTACCTCCTTTGGTGCTAGCGGTACCTACGAGCAGTACTTC.

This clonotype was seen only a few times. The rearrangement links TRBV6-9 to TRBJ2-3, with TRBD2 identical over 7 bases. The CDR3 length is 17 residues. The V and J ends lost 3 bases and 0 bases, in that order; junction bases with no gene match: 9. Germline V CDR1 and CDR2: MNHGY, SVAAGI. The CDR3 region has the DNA TGTGCCAGCAGTTACCTCAAGGGGAGGGGTAGCACAGATACGCAGTATTTT. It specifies CASSYLKGRGSTDTQYF.

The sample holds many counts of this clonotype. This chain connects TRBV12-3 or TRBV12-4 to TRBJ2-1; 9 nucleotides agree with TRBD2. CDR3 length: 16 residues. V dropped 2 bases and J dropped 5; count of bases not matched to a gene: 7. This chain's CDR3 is CASSLRPSGKDNEQFF. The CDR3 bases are TGTGCCAGCAGTTTAAGGCCTAGCGGGAAAGACAATGAGCAGTTCTTC.

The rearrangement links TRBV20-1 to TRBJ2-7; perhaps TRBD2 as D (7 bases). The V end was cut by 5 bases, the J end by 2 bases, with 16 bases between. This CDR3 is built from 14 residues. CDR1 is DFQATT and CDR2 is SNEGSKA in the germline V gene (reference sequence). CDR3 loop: CSAYGGRGPYEQYF. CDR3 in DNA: TGCAGTGCTTATGGCGGGCGGGGGCCCTACGAGCAGTACTTC.

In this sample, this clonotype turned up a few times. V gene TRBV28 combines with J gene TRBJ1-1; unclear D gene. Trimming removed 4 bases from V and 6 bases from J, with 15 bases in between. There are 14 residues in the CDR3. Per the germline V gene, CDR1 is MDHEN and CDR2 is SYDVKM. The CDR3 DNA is TGTGCCAGCAGTTCTTTCACGGTGCGCGCTGAAGCTTTCTTT. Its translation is CASSSFTVRAEAFF.